The 13 T cell receptor beta chains below were found in one sample sequenced in a study of cytomegalovirus exposure and HLA in healthy donors (TCRdb year 2017). Library method: the immunoSEQ multiplex PCR assay. A mixture of 60 forward primers for TCR Vbeta segments and 13 reverse primers for TCR Jbeta segments was used in the multiplex PCR. TCRdb stores this immuneACCESS table with in-frame sequences only. Part of the clones is absent; in the studies checked, under half of the shortfall reflects unresolved V genes, and no reason is known for the rest. The sample has around 170,000 clones on record, roughly 82% of them singletons. Around 2.5% of the sample is taken by the ten largest. The sequencing input was PBMCs. The receptor source for this set is a woman in her fifties or sixties in good health and CMV-seropositive.

This clone was found a few times. The V call is TRBV6-6, the J call TRBJ1-2; 7 nucleotides match TRBD1. With V trimmed by 5 bases and J by 3 bases, 3 bases remained unmatched. The germline V gene encodes CDR1 MNHNY and CDR2 SVGAGI (reference sequence). This CDR3 comprises 13 residues. CDR3 sequence (DNA): TGTGCCAGCAGTGACAGGGACGACTATGGCTACACCTTC. It encodes CASSDRDDYGYTF.

This chain uses TRBV23-1 with TRBJ1-2; possibly TRBD1 for D (6 bases). TRBV23-1 is an open reading frame whose function is uncertain. The CDR3 has 13 amino acids. V was clipped by 6 bases and J by 4 bases, with 12 bases between them. CDR3 loop: CASREGGSYGYTF. CDR3 DNA: TGCGCCAGCAGAGAGGGGGGGAGCTATGGCTACACCTTC.

V usage is TRBV15 and J usage is TRBJ1-5; possible D gene TRBD1, 5 bases. The CDR3 contains 15 residues. Trimming took 0 bases from V and 5 from J, leaving 11 bases between them. Germline loops: CDR1 LNHNV, CDR2 YYDKDF (reference sequence). In nucleotides, the CDR3 is TGTGCCACCAGCAGAGATCGGGGGGAAGATCAGCCCCAGCATTTT. The encoded protein is CATSRDRGEDQPQHF.

The chain joins TRBV6-1 to TRBJ2-7, with TRBD2 identical over 7 bases. The CDR3 has 16 residues. Germline CDR1 and CDR2: MNHNS and SASEGT. J gave up 6 bases and V 4 bases, and 15 bases lay outside the gene matches. The CDR3 loop is CASSVAGGSSRGEQYF. CDR3 DNA sequence: TGTGCCAGCAGTGTTGCCGGGGGGTCCTCTCGGGGCGAGCAGTACTTC.

In DNA, the CDR3 is TGTGCCAGCAGTCCACAGGTTTTGGGGAGGGGCTACACCTTC. Translating gives CASSPQVLGRGYTF. The chain couples TRBV27 to TRBJ1-2, with D possibly matching TRBD1 (5 bases). This CDR3 region has 14 residues. Germline assignment: CDR1 MNHEY and CDR2 SMNVEV (reference sequence). The V gene lost 5 bases and the J gene lost 8 bases, with 18 bases spanning the gap.

This CDR3 is CASSLGTVNTEAFF. The CDR3 coding sequence is TGCGCCAGCAGCTTAGGGACTGTGAACACTGAAGCTTTCTTT. This chain uses TRBV5-1 with TRBJ1-1, with D possibly being TRBD1 (5 bases). Trimming cost V 2 bases and J 0 bases, with 8 bases left between them. Per germline, CDR1 SGHRS and CDR2 YFSETQ. The CDR3 is 14 residues long.

The V call is TRBV6-5, the J call TRBJ2-7; no firm D call. Germline lookup yields CDR1 MNHEY and CDR2 SVGAGI. This CDR3 is 11 amino acids long. Trimming removed 6 bases from V and 7 bases from J, with 10 bases in between. CDR3 loop: CASRFYEEQYF. The CDR3 DNA reads TGTGCCAGCAGATTCTATGAGGAGCAGTACTTC.

The V call is TRBV4-2, the J call TRBJ1-1; D may be TRBD1 (5 bases). The germline V and J ends were trimmed by 4 bases and 0 bases, with 15 bases remaining between them. CDR1 is LGHNA and CDR2 is YNFKEQ in the germline V gene. This CDR3 is 16 amino acids long. This CDR3 reads CASSRTGGEMNTEAFF. CDR3 coding DNA: TGTGCCAGCAGCCGAACGGGGGGTGAAATGAACACTGAAGCTTTCTTT.

The chain couples TRBV2 to TRBJ2-1, with D maybe TRBD1 (5 bases). Germline values: CDR1 SNHLY, CDR2 FYNNEI. This CDR3 contains 15 residues. The V gene lost 0 bases and the J gene lost 2 bases, with 8 bases spanning the gap. CDR3 in amino acids: CASSEAGRTYNEQFF. CDR3 in DNA: TGTGCCAGCAGTGAAGCGGGGCGGACCTACAATGAGCAGTTCTTC.

This chain uses TRBV11-3 with TRBJ2-1, with D hard to call. CDR3 size: 15 residues. Deletions cut 3 bases from V and 2 bases from J, with 11 bases between. The germline CDR1 and CDR2 sequences are SGHNT and YENEEA. In DNA, the CDR3 is TGTGCCAGCAGCTTGGGCAGTTCGGCCTACAATGAGCAGTTCTTC. Translated: CASSLGSSAYNEQFF.

The chain links TRBV30 to TRBJ2-1; 8 positions agree with TRBD2. The V segment lost 3 bases and the J segment 6 bases; nucleotides outside the gene matches: 7. From germline, CDR1 is GTSNPN and CDR2 SVGIG (reference sequence). This CDR3 is built from 14 residues. CDR3 DNA sequence: TGTGCCTGGAGGGGACGGGGGGGCCTCAATGAGCAGTTCTTC. It yields the protein CAWRGRGGLNEQFF.

The V call is TRBV5-8, the J call TRBJ2-2, with TRBD1 matching 8 bases. The germline V gene encodes CDR1 SGHTS and CDR2 YDEGEE. The CDR3 is made up of 15 amino acids. The J segment lost 2 bases and the V segment lost 5 bases, leaving 5 bases of the junction unmatched. The CDR3 DNA is TGTGCCAGCAGTTTGACAGGGGTTAACACCGGGGAGCTGTTTTTT. It yields the protein CASSLTGVNTGELFF.

This chain joins TRBV4-2 and TRBJ2-2; no clear D gene. This CDR3 has 15 amino acids. Trimming stripped 2 bases from V and 1 base from J, with 8 bases between. Germline CDR1 is LGHNA and CDR2 is YNFKEQ. The CDR3 sequence is CASSQLLQNTGELFF. The CDR3 DNA reads as TGTGCCAGCAGCCAACTACTCCAGAACACCGGGGAGCTGTTTTTT.